A single sample is the source of the 8 T cell receptor beta chains below, sequenced in a study of cytomegalovirus exposure and HLA in healthy donors. A multiplex PCR was run with 60 Vbeta primers and 13 Jbeta primers. The repertoire was sequenced with immunoSEQ multiplex PCR; TCRdb's copy has only in-frame clones and lacks some. The data show around 190,000 clones, with around three quarters seen just once and 5% to 7% held by the top ten. The sample consisted of PBMCs. All receptors derive from a man in his forties or fifties in good health and CMV-seronegative.

The table lists this clone with a count of one. The genes are TRBV2 and TRBJ2-7; D is uncertain. The length of the CDR3 is 12 residues. Trimming removed 4 bases from V and 3 bases from J, with 7 bases in between. Germline V gene sequence: CDR1 SNHLY, CDR2 FYNNEI. The DNA for the CDR3 is TGTGCCAGCAGTGTACAGAACTACGAGCAGTACTTC. Translating gives CASSVQNYEQYF.

This rearrangement joins TRBV9 to TRBJ1-1, with D uncertain. This CDR3 has 15 amino acids. With 0 bases removed from V and 1 base from J, the gap between germline ends came to 10 bases. Germline V lookup: CDR1 SGDLS, CDR2 YYNGEE. The CDR3 loop reads CASSVGAFKNTEAFF. In DNA form, the CDR3 reads TGTGCCAGCAGCGTAGGGGCTTTCAAGAACACTGAAGCTTTCTTT.

The chain uses TRBV30 and TRBJ1-4; D remains unclear. Trimming cost V 3 bases and J 2 bases, with 16 bases left between them. The CDR3 totals 16 residues. Germline CDR1 reads GTSNPN; CDR2 reads SVGIG (reference sequence). The CDR3 here is CAWSPPISGTNEKLFF. In DNA form, the CDR3 reads TGTGCCTGGAGCCCCCCCATCTCAGGCACTAATGAAAAACTGTTTTTT.

The genes are TRBV27 and TRBJ2-3, with D maybe TRBD1 (6 bases). Germline-derived CDR1 and CDR2 are MNHEY and SMNVEV (reference sequence). The CDR3 spans 16 residues. Trimming pared 4 bases from V and 0 bases from J, leaving 14 bases between. The CDR3 region is CASSWDMGSSTDTQYF. CDR3 nucleotides: TGTGCCAGCAGTTGGGACATGGGATCTAGCACAGATACGCAGTATTTT.

The chain links TRBV5-1 to TRBJ1-1, with D hard to call. Trimming took off 4 bases at V and 0 bases at J, with 13 bases between the two ends. CDR3 size: 15 residues. Germline CDR1 SGHRS, CDR2 YFSETQ. CDR3 sequence (DNA): TGCGCCAGCAGCCCCCTTGGGCACATGAACACTGAAGCTTTCTTT. Translation: CASSPLGHMNTEAFF.

This chain links TRBV10-1 with TRBJ2-7; 9 bases match TRBD1. V lost 4 bases to trimming and J lost 3 bases; unmatched junction nucleotides: 7. Germline V gene sequence: CDR1 WNHNN, CDR2 SYGVQD (reference sequence). The CDR3 is 15 residues long. CDR3 sequence: CASSAAGTGLYEQYF. CDR3 DNA: TGCGCCAGCAGTGCGGCCGGGACAGGGCTCTACGAGCAGTACTTC.

The rearrangement joins TRBV5-5 to TRBJ1-4; no reliable D call. Germline V lookup: CDR1 SGHKS, CDR2 YYEKEE (reference sequence). The V end was cut by 5 bases, the J end by 5 bases, with 19 bases between. The CDR3 runs 16 residues. DNA of the CDR3: TGTGCCAGCAGTCCTCTTACAGCTATACAAAATGAAAAACTGTTTTTT. As protein: CASSPLTAIQNEKLFF.

This rearrangement joins TRBV5-1 to TRBJ2-3; 14 bases line up with TRBD2. V lost 5 bases, J lost 0 bases, and 5 bases stayed unmatched. Germline CDR1 is SGHRS and CDR2 is YFSETQ. This CDR3 region has 17 residues. The CDR3 DNA is TGCGCCAGCAGTTGGGGACTAGCGGGAGCTAGCACAGATACGCAGTATTTT. This translates into CASSWGLAGASTDTQYF.